This T cell receptor beta chain was recorded in a study of blood T cell repertoires in COVID-19. The sample holds many counts of this clone. At one end, the junction sequence differs from germline, possibly due to a read error. The table came from immunoSEQ multiplex PCR; TCRdb's copy has only in-frame clones and leaves some out. The sample records roughly 200,000 clones, approximately 86% being singletons. The CDR3 extends over 14 amino acids. The V gene's germline CDR1 is SGHAT and CDR2 FQNNGV. The clonotype comes from a woman in her fifties or sixties with acute COVID-19. This chain connects TRBV11-2 to TRBJ1-2; TRBD1 matches 8 bases. Sample: PBMCs or T cells enriched from blood (not recorded which). The CDR3 coding sequence is TGTGCCAGCAGCCTAGAGCAGGGGGCGTTAGGCTACACCTTC. Amino acid sequence: CASSLEQGALGYTF.